The TCR beta chain described here comes from a study of T cell responses to AZD1222 COVID-19 vaccine (dated by TCRdb to the early 2020s). Turning to the overall study: AZD1222 recipients whose second dose came at about 4 weeks and those whose second dose came at about 12 weeks were combined into one group, since spike-specific TCR depth and breadth did not differ between the two schedules. A total of 240 or so trial participants underwent TCR sequencing, of whom roughly 210 had received two doses of AZD1222 and 26 had received two doses of the MenACWY control vaccine. Trial participants were enrolled by age into subgroups of 18-55, 56-69 and 70-plus years, and about 150, 27 and 61 TCR-sequenced participants, respectively, were included in these subgroups.

Overall study results and their limits: Epitopes outside the regions mutated in the B.1.351 and B.1.1.7 variants were reportedly recognized by nearly half of the unique spike-specific TCRs. The 56-69-year group was small, and its depth increase did not reach significance, likely because of low power. No day 14 peak-response samples were available, so repertoires were characterized only after the peak T cell response. After two AZD1222 doses, both the breadth and the depth of spike-specific TCRs were significantly higher than at day 0 and than in MenACWY recipients. Most participants were white British and females outnumbered males, and the authors suggested that clonal diversity may have been underestimated. Conclusions about previously exposed vaccinees were limited because only a handful of AZD1222 recipients were SARS-CoV-2 seropositive at baseline. CD4 TCRs associated with the vaccine covered the entire spike protein, and the dominant responses were in regions 160-218 and 743-854.

Trimming at the junction amounts to 4 bases on V and 6 bases on J, and the germline ends lie 21 bases apart. Sequences LGHDT (CDR1) and YNNKEL (CDR2) are obtained from the germline V gene (reference sequence). The CDR3 starts with the cysteine, ends with the phenylalanine, and has 16 residues. The only DNA kept is the CDR3, 48 bases in frame from the first base. The time point label on this specimen signifies: baseline before first vaccination. Vaccinee samples were obtained from the UK trials COV001 and COV002, which included a single-blind randomized controlled phase 2/3 trial of AZD1222 (ChAdOx1 nCoV-19) in healthy adults. Trial participant PBMC samples were collected at day 0 and day 28 after the second dose for TCRbeta chain sequencing. With regard to this clone: It has no known antigen specificity. It has no much larger one-base neighbor in the sample; base qualities were not kept.

The CDR3 regions of human TCRbeta chains were analyzed by immunosequencing. As for how the authors treated the data: TCRs in the repertoires were matched against a reference library of SARS-CoV-2-specific TCRs that had been generated with the MIRA antigen-specificity platform. Breadth meant the fraction of unique TCRs that were SARS-CoV-2-associated, whereas depth meant the fraction of total T cells that were SARS-CoV-2-associated. Using the MIRA data, each spike-specific TCR was assigned both to the spike region to which the TCR was reactive and to a CD4 or CD8 class. Log10-transformed breadth and depth values were compared by one-way ANOVA with Sidak's multiple comparisons tests. What TCRdb holds here is the immuneACCESS table cut down to in-frame rearrangements. Part of the clones is not present; checked against another copy, under half of the missing clones reflect an unresolved V gene, and the others are unexplained. V, J and clone size are those of that table, while D and trimming were read from the DNA. The sample table contains about 210,000 clones; only one count was recorded for 85% to 95% of them. Less than 1.5% of the sample is taken by the ten largest.

The chain links TRBV3-1 (or the pseudogene TRBV3-2) with TRBJ1-1; a weak D assignment points to TRBD1 (6 bases agree). The sample was peripheral blood, taken on day 0 of AZD1222 vaccination. This TCR came from an adult in good health. The CDR3 in this case is CASSPSGRGRESEAFF. At the DNA level, the sequence is TGTGCCAGCAGCCCCTCGGGCAGGGGACGGGAATCTGAAGCTTTCTTT.